The clone carrying this T cell receptor beta chain turned up a few times. Antigen: not known. MiXCR was run by TCRdb on the RT-PCR reads, yielding one entry per CDR3 protein. The table shows roughly 710,000 distinct CDR3 sequences, with 13% to 15% occurring only once. These data come from a study of response to subunit inactivated influenza vaccine. Points from the study as a whole: The authors suggested that every seasonal influenza vaccination recruits few new T cells.

The CDR3 extends over 14 amino acids. Trimming took 5 bases from V and 0 from J, leaving 7 bases between them. Germline V lookup: CDR1 SGHNT, CDR2 YENEEA. This sequence joins TRBV11-3 and TRBJ2-2; D gene unclear. The sample here was PBMCs from blood, taken around two weeks before vaccination. The receptor was derived from a man aged 45 to 65 who received an inactivated influenza vaccine. The CDR3 DNA reads TGTGCCAGCAGCCACAGTGCGAACACCGGGGAGCTGTTTTTT. Translation gives CASSHSANTGELFF. Using reference TRBV11-3 and TRBJ2-2 for the parts outside the CDR3, the full variable domain is EAGVVQSPRYKIIEKKQPVAFWCNPISGHNTLYWYLQNLGQGPELLIRYENEEAVDDSQLPKDRFSAERLKGVDSTLKIQPAELGDSAVYLCASSHSANTGELFFGEGSRLTVL.